These 29 T cell receptor gamma chains came from one sample sequenced in a study of gamma-delta chains in newborns, infants, children. TCRdb applied CATT to the reads for clone calling. Of 1,500 to 2,000 gamma-chain clones listed, 68% are singletons. The sample was blood. These receptors were obtained from a child who was a newborn, infant or young child, either healthy, febrile or measles-vaccinated (not recorded which).

The V gene is TRGV9, the J gene TRGJP. The J gene, left out of TCRdb, was set here by checking the DNA against germline. The junction had 5 bases not matched to a gene; V was cut back by 2 bases and J by 4 bases. Germline CDR1 is GITISATS and CDR2 is ISYDGTV (reference sequence). The CDR3 totals 17 residues. CDR3 sequence (DNA): TGTGCCTTGTGGGAGGAATCACAAGAGTTGGGCAAAAAAATCAAGGTATTT. Translating gives CALWEESQELGKKIKVF.

This clone was observed once. The chain recombines TRGV9 with TRGJ1 or TRGJ2. No J segment appears in TCRdb, so it was assigned here by matching the sequence to germline. Germline CDR1 GITISATS, CDR2 ISYDGTV (reference sequence). The V gene end was trimmed by 0 bases and the J gene end by 6 bases; junction bases not matched to a gene: 8. CDR3 length: 14 amino acids. Written as DNA, the CDR3 is TGTGCCTTGTGGGAGGTGATTGGATTTTATAAGAAACTCTTT. Translation: CALWEVIGFYKKLF.

About this clone: Other DNA sequences in this sample translate to the same CDR3. The rearrangement uses TRGV9 and TRGJP. The J gene comes from matching the DNA to germline here; TCRdb lacks it. In germline, CDR1 is GITISATS, CDR2 ISYDGTV (reference sequence). Trimming took 2 bases from V and 4 from J; bases not matched to a gene: 5. This CDR3 region has 17 residues. In DNA, the CDR3 is TGTGCCTTGTGGGAGGCTCGACAAGAGTTGGGCAAAAAAATCAAGGTATTT. Amino acid sequence: CALWEARQELGKKIKVF.

This sequence joins TRGV9 and TRGJP. Here the J gene was assigned by germline matching of the DNA, as TCRdb has none. This CDR3 comprises 17 residues. After removal of 3 bases from V and 7 bases from J, the junction contained 9 bases not matched to a gene. CDR1 and CDR2 from the germline V gene are GITISATS and ISYDGTV (reference sequence). CDR3 protein: CALWEPGGELGKKIKVF. In DNA, the CDR3 is TGTGCCTTGTGGGAGCCCGGCGGGGAGTTGGGCAAAAAAATCAAGGTATTT.

Points on this clone: An end of the junction differs from the germline gene, which may be a read error. This chain links TRGV9 with TRGJP. Here the J gene was assigned by germline matching of the DNA, as TCRdb has none. Germline assignment: CDR1 GITISATS and CDR2 ISYDGTV (reference sequence). The CDR3 is made up of 17 amino acids. This CDR3 is CALWEVHQEFGKKIKVF. CDR3 DNA: TGTGCCTTGTGGGAGGTGCATCAAGAGTTTGGCAAAAAAATCAAGGTATTT.

This chain's CDR3 is CATWANYYKKLF. Here the CDR3 DNA reads TGTGCCACCTGGGCAAATTATTATAAGAAACTCTTT. The rearrangement links TRGV5 to TRGJ1 or TRGJ2. The J gene, not given by TCRdb, was assigned here from a germline match of the nucleotide sequence. Germline CDR1 is VINAFY and CDR2 is YDVSNSKD. V was pared by 5 bases and J by 1 base, with 2 bases of the junction left unmatched. CDR3 length: 12 residues.

Worth noting for this clone: One end of the junction does not line up with germline, which may come from a read error. The sample contains more than one DNA sequence encoding this CDR3. The chain uses TRGV9 and TRGJP. The J gene was not available in TCRdb and was assigned here by matching the DNA to germline segments. This CDR3 is built from 15 residues. The germline V gene has CDR1 GITISATS and CDR2 ISYDGTV (reference sequence). The DNA of the CDR3 is TGTGCCCTGTGGGAGGTGCAATTGGGCAAAAAAATCAAGGTATTT. Translating gives CALWEVQLGKKIKVF.

The chain combines TRGV9 with TRGJP. No J gene is reported in TCRdb; it was inferred here by comparing the DNA with germline. The CDR3 sequence is 17 residues long. V lost 0 bases to trimming and J lost 7 bases; unmatched junction nucleotides: 6. Looked up from germline, CDR1 is GITISATS and CDR2 is ISYDGTV (reference sequence). CDR3 in amino acids: CALWEVHWELGKKIKVF. The CDR3 nucleotides read TGTGCCTTGTGGGAGGTGCATTGGGAGTTGGGCAAAAAAATCAAGGTATTT.

The chain carries TRGV9 and TRGJP. TCRdb lists no J gene, so it was determined here by aligning the DNA to germline. This CDR3 spans 17 amino acids. The J segment lost 4 bases and the V segment lost 2 bases, leaving 5 bases of the junction unmatched. Germline-derived CDR1 and CDR2 are GITISATS and ISYDGTV (reference sequence). The CDR3 region is CALWEADQELGKKIKVF. The DNA for the CDR3 is TGTGCCTTGTGGGAGGCAGATCAAGAGTTGGGCAAAAAAATCAAGGTATTT.

This chain joins TRGV9 and TRGJ1 or TRGJ2. No J gene was available from TCRdb, and it was assigned here by a germline match of the DNA. CDR1 and CDR2 (germline): GITISATS, ISYDGTV (reference sequence). V gave up 3 bases and J gave up 1 base; unmatched junction bases: 12. There are 16 residues in the CDR3. For the CDR3, the DNA is TGTGCCTTGTGGGAGAATTGGCCCAATAATTATTATAAGAAACTCTTT. It specifies CALWENWPNNYYKKLF.

The V and J genes are TRGV9 and TRGJ1 or TRGJ2. TCRdb lists no J gene, so it was determined here by aligning the DNA to germline. Germline CDR1 GITISATS, CDR2 ISYDGTV (reference sequence). V was pared by 1 base and J by 2 bases, with 8 bases of the junction left unmatched. The CDR3 runs to 15 residues. The CDR3 protein is CALWEVRTDYYKKLF. The CDR3 nucleotides read TGTGCCTTGTGGGAGGTTCGAACGGATTATTATAAGAAACTCTTT.

This sequence joins TRGV9 and TRGJ1 or TRGJ2. TCRdb supplies no J gene; here it was assigned by aligning the nucleotide sequence to germline. V was pared by 4 bases and J by 9 bases, with 15 bases of the junction left unmatched. Per the germline V gene, CDR1 is GITISATS and CDR2 is ISYDGTV (reference sequence). CDR3 length equals 14 residues. This CDR3 is CALWDPAPPFKKLF. DNA for the CDR3: TGTGCCTTGTGGGACCCCGCCCCCCCCTTTAAGAAACTCTTT.

This chain links TRGV9 with TRGJ1 or TRGJ2. TCRdb leaves out the J gene; it was filled in here by matching the DNA to germline. V gave up 2 bases and J gave up 8 bases; unmatched junction bases: 3. The CDR3 loop spans 11 amino acids. Germline values: CDR1 GITISATS, CDR2 ISYDGTV (reference sequence). The chain's CDR3 is CALWEDNKKLF. The CDR3 bases are TGTGCCTTGTGGGAGGACAATAAGAAACTCTTT.

This clone was observed a handful of times. The sample contains more than one DNA sequence encoding this CDR3. J is TRGJP and V is TRGV9. As TCRdb names no J gene, one was assigned here on the basis of a DNA match to germline. Germline V CDR1 and CDR2: GITISATS, ISYDGTV (reference sequence). V shed 3 bases and J 4 bases; nucleotides not matched to a gene: 9. The CDR3 runs 18 residues. This CDR3 reads CALWEPPAQELGKKIKVF. The CDR3 DNA follows: TGTGCCTTGTGGGAGCCACCAGCTCAAGAGTTGGGCAAAAAAATCAAGGTATTT.

This clone has a handful of counts. Germline and junction disagree at one end, which may indicate a read error. The chain employs TRGV9 and TRGJP. Looked up from germline, CDR1 is GITISATS and CDR2 is ISYDGTV (reference sequence). The length of the CDR3 is 16 residues. The chain's CDR3 is CALLEVEELGKKIKVF. The CDR3 DNA follows: TGTGCCTTGTTGGAGGTTGAAGAGTTGGGCAAAAAAATCAAGGTATTT.

This clone was seen only a few times. V gene TRGV9 combines with J gene TRGJP. The J gene, not given by TCRdb, was assigned here from a germline match of the nucleotide sequence. V was clipped by 5 bases and J by 7 bases; unmatched bases: 8. Germline loops: CDR1 GITISATS, CDR2 ISYDGTV (reference sequence). The CDR3 consists of 16 residues. The CDR3 region is CALWAAQELGKKIKVF. In DNA, the CDR3 is TGTGCCTTGTGGGCAGCTCAGGAGTTGGGCAAAAAAATCAAGGTATTT.

A word on this clone: A read error is possible here, since a much larger clone lies one base away. Within the sample, other DNA sequences also encode this same CDR3. This chain connects TRGV9 to TRGJP. As TCRdb names no J gene, one was assigned here on the basis of a DNA match to germline. The CDR3 loop spans 16 amino acids. From germline, CDR1 is GITISATS and CDR2 ISYDGTV (reference sequence). V lost 1 base to trimming and J lost 7 bases; unmatched junction nucleotides: 4. Written as DNA, the CDR3 is TGTGCCTTGTGGGAGGTCCGGGAGTTGGGCAAAAAAATCAAGGTATTT. Residues: CALWEVRELGKKIKVF.

The J gene is TRGJ1 or TRGJ2, the V gene TRGV9. TCRdb offers no J gene call, so here the DNA was matched to germline to obtain one. Germline CDR1 GITISATS, CDR2 ISYDGTV (reference sequence). The V segment lost 0 bases and the J segment 4 bases; nucleotides outside the gene matches: 3. The CDR3 contains 13 residues. CDR3 bases: TGTGCCTTGTGGGAGGTGCCATATTATAAGAAACTCTTT. Its protein is CALWEVPYYKKLF.

V gene TRGV2 combines with J gene TRGJP2. The J gene, absent from TCRdb, was called here by matching the DNA to germline. CDR1 is EGSNGY, CDR2 YDSYNSKV, per germline. V lost 5 bases, J lost 1 base, and 1 base stayed unmatched. The CDR3 runs to 13 residues. The CDR3 DNA reads TGTGCCACCTGGGCTAGTAGTGATTGGATCAAGACGTTT. Translating gives CATWASSDWIKTF.

This clone was seen more than once but under ten times. A read error is possible here, since a much larger clone lies one base away. The V gene is TRGV9, the J gene TRGJP. In the absence of a J gene in TCRdb, the DNA was matched to germline to assign it here. V lost 2 bases, J lost 7 bases, and 2 bases stayed unmatched. CDR1 is GITISATS, CDR2 ISYDGTV, per germline (reference sequence). The CDR3 is 15 amino acids. CDR3 nucleotide sequence: TGTGCCTTGTGGGAGGATGAGTTGGGCAAAAAAATCAAGGTATTT. Translating it yields CALWEDELGKKIKVF.

In the case of this clone: One end of the junction fails to match germline, which may point to a read error. The V gene is TRGV9, the J gene TRGJP. Here the J gene was assigned by germline matching of the DNA, as TCRdb has none. Germline-derived CDR1 and CDR2 are GITISATS and ISYDGTV (reference sequence). This CDR3 contains 17 residues. The CDR3 reads CALWEVQKELGKKIKVF. The CDR3 DNA sequence: TGTGCCTTGTGGGAGGTGCAGAAAGAGCTGGGCAAAAAAATCAAGGTATTT.

The rearrangement links TRGV9 to TRGJP. No J segment appears in TCRdb, so it was assigned here by matching the sequence to germline. Unmatched junction bases numbered 10, after V lost 4 bases and J lost 4 bases. Germline CDR1 and CDR2: GITISATS and ISYDGTV (reference sequence). CDR3 length: 18 amino acids. This chain's CDR3 is CALWEDGSQELGKKIKVF. The CDR3 region has the DNA TGTGCCTTGTGGGAAGACGGGTCTCAAGAGTTGGGCAAAAAAATCAAGGTATTT.

This clone is labeled large (0.1 to 1%). Distinct nucleotide sequences in the sample also encode this CDR3. This rearrangement joins TRGV9 to TRGJP. No J segment appears in TCRdb, so it was assigned here by matching the sequence to germline. This CDR3 has 15 residues. Germline V CDR1 and CDR2: GITISATS, ISYDGTV (reference sequence). The junction had 1 base not matched to a gene; V was cut back by 3 bases and J by 5 bases. The CDR3 DNA reads as TGTGCCTTGTGGGAGAAAGAGTTGGGCAAAAAAATCAAGGTATTT. Translated: CALWEKELGKKIKVF.

The V and J genes are TRGV9 and TRGJP. As TCRdb names no J gene, one was assigned here on the basis of a DNA match to germline. Trimming cost V 5 bases and J 4 bases; bases outside gene matches: 11. Germline values: CDR1 GITISATS, CDR2 ISYDGTV (reference sequence). The CDR3 has 18 amino acids. DNA for the CDR3: TGTGCCTTGTGGGGTCGCCCCCCACAAGAGTTGGGCAAAAAAATCAAGGTATTT. Translating it yields CALWGRPPQELGKKIKVF.

This clone is a singleton in its sample. Distinct nucleotide sequences in the sample also encode this CDR3. This chain uses TRGV9 with TRGJP. Here the J gene came from matching the DNA to germline, since TCRdb omits it. This CDR3 is built from 17 residues. V lost 0 bases and J lost 6; bases outside the gene matches: 5. CDR1 and CDR2 (germline): GITISATS, ISYDGTV (reference sequence). CDR3 sequence (DNA): TGTGCCTTGTGGGAGGTGCTAGCAGAGTTGGGCAAAAAAATCAAGGTATTT. As protein: CALWEVLAELGKKIKVF.

V is TRGV9 and J is TRGJP. Because TCRdb records no J gene, it was assigned here through a match of the DNA to germline. With 5 bases clipped from V and 6 bases from J, the junction kept 10 bases outside the gene matches. The CDR3 is 17 residues long. CDR1 GITISATS and CDR2 ISYDGTV come from the germline V gene (reference sequence). As DNA, the CDR3 is TGTGCCTTGTGGGGGCCTGCGGGAGAGTTGGGCAAAAAAATCAAGGTATTT. It yields the protein CALWGPAGELGKKIKVF.

Note on this clone: Distinct nucleotide sequences in the sample also encode this CDR3. DNA for the CDR3: TGTGCCTTGTGGGCTGAAGAGTTGGGCAAAAAAATCAAGGTATTT. Protein product: CALWAEELGKKIKVF. The chain carries TRGV9 and TRGJP. The J gene is absent in TCRdb and was assigned here via DNA matching to germline. With V trimmed by 5 bases and J by 5 bases, 3 bases remained unmatched. The germline gives CDR1 GITISATS, CDR2 ISYDGTV (reference sequence). The CDR3 extends over 15 amino acids.

This clone appeared a few times. At the DNA level, this CDR3 is encoded by other sequences in the same sample as well. The chain carries TRGV9 and TRGJP. TCRdb offers no J gene call, so here the DNA was matched to germline to obtain one. The length of the CDR3 is 16 residues. Germline CDR1 is GITISATS and CDR2 is ISYDGTV (reference sequence). Trimming took 2 bases from V and 7 from J; bases not matched to a gene: 5. The CDR3 nucleotides are TGTGCCTTGTGGGAGGGAGGGGAGTTGGGCAAAAAAATCAAGGTATTT. It yields the protein CALWEGGELGKKIKVF.

Notes on this clone: This CDR3 is also generated by other DNA sequences in the sample. The chain joins TRGV9 to TRGJP. Matching the DNA to germline supplied the J gene, which TCRdb does not give. The CDR3 loop spans 17 amino acids. Germline V gene data show CDR1 as GITISATS and CDR2 as ISYDGTV (reference sequence). With V trimmed by 0 bases and J by 7 bases, 6 bases remained unmatched. CDR3 DNA sequence: TGTGCCTTGTGGGAGGTGCATAGGGAGTTGGGCAAAAAAATCAAGGTATTT. Its translation is CALWEVHRELGKKIKVF.